This entry describes one TCR beta chain. Its target is unknown. Per germline, CDR1 SQVTM and CDR2 ANQGSEA. V was shortened by 0 bases and J by 8 bases, with 19 bases between the two germline ends. The CDR3 runs 15 residues. The data are from a study of glioma-infiltrating T cells after dendritic cell vaccination. Study details: Dendritic cell vaccination trial patients had either newly diagnosed or recurrent glioblastoma. The vaccine used monocyte-derived dendritic cells pulsed overnight with autologous tumor lysate. General study results and limits: Estimated pretreatment TIL content predicted outcome after dendritic cell vaccination.

TCRdb keeps only in-frame clones here, not all; method: immunoSEQ multiplex PCR. Of tens of thousands of clones listed, roughly 84% are singletons. Sample time point: after dendritic cell vaccination, including at tumor progression/relapse. PBMC sampling occurred before vaccination, two weeks after the third dose, and at progression. The receptor comes from a human donor with glioblastoma. The material was blood, obtained after dendritic cell vaccination. The chain uses TRBV29-1 and TRBJ1-2, with D perhaps matching TRBD1 (6 bases). The chain's CDR3 is CSVEDGVGALLGYTF. In nucleotides, the CDR3 is TGCAGCGTTGAAGATGGGGTGGGGGCCCTCTTGGGCTACACCTTC.